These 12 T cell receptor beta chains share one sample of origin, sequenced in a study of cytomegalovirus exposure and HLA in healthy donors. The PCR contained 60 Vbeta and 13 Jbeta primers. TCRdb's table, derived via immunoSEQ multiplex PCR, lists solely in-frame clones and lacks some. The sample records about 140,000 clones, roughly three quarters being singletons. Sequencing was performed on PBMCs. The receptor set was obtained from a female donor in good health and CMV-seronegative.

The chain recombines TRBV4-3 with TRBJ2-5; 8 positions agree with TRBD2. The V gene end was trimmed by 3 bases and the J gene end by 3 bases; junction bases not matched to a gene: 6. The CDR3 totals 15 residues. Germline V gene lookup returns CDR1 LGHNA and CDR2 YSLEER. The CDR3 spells CASSHQQAGEETQYF. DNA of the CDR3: TGCGCCAGCAGCCACCAACAAGCGGGGGAAGAGACCCAGTACTTC.

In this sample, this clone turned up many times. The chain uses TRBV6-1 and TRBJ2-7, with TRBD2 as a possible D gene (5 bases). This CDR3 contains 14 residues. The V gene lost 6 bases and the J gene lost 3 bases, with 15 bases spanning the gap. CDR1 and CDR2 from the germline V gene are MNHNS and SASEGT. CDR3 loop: CASSRSGSGYEQYF. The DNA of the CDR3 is TGTGCCAGCAGCCGAAGCGGTTCAGGCTACGAGCAGTACTTC.

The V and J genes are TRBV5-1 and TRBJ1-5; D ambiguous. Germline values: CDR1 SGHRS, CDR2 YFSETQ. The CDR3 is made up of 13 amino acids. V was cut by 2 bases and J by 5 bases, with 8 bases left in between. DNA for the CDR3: TGCGCCAGCAGCTTACGCGGGGATCAGCCCCAGCATTTT. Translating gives CASSLRGDQPQHF.

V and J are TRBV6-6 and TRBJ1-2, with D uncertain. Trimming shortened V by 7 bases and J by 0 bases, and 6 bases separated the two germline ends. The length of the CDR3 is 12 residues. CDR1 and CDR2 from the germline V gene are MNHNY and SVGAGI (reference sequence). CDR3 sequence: CASTPANYGYTF. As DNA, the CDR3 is TGTGCCAGCACCCCAGCTAACTATGGCTACACCTTC.

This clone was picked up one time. The CDR3 region is CASSYRGFAGGDEQYF. The DNA of the CDR3 is TGTGCCAGCAGTTACCGGGGGTTTGCGGGAGGCGACGAGCAGTACTTC. The chain is built from TRBV6-5 and TRBJ2-7, with 8 bases fitting TRBD2. The germline gives CDR1 MNHEY, CDR2 SVGAGI. The CDR3 extends over 16 amino acids. J lost 5 bases, V lost 2 bases, and 11 bases had no gene match.

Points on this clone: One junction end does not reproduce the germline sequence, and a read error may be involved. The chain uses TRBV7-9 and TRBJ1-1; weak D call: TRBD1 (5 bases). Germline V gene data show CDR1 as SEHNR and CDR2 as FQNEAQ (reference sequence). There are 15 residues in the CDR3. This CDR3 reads CSSSLGALMNTEAFF. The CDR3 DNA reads TGTTCCAGCAGCTTAGGGGCACTTATGAACACTGAAGCTTTCTTT.

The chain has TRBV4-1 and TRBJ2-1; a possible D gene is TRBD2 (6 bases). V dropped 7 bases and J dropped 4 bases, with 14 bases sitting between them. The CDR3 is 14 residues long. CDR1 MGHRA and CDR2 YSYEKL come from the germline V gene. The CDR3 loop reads CASTGGNFYNEQFF. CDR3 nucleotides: TGCGCCAGCACTGGGGGGAACTTTTACAATGAGCAGTTCTTC.

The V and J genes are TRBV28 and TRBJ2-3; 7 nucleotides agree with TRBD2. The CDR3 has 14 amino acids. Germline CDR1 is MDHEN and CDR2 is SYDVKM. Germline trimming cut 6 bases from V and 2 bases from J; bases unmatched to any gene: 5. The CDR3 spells CASSLAGNTDTQYF. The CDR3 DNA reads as TGTGCCAGCAGCTTAGCGGGTAACACAGATACGCAGTATTTT.

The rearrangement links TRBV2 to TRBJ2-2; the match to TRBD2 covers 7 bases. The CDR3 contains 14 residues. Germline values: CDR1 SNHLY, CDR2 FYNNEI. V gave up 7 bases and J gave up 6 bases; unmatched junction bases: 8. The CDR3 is CASMRESGSGELFF. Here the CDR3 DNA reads TGTGCCAGCATGCGGGAGAGTGGTTCCGGGGAGCTGTTTTTT.

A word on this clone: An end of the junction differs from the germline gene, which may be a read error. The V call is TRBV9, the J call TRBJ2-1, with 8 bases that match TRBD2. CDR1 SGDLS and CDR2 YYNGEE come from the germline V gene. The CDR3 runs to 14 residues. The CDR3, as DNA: TGTGCCAGCAGTGTAGCGGGAAACTACAATGAGCAGTTCTTC. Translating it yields CASSVAGNYNEQFF.

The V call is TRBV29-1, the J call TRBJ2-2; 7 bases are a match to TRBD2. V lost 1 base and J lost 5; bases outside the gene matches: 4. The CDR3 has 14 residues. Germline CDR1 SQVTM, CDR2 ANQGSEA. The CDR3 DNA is TGCAGCGTTGAAGGGAGGGAGGGGACCGGGGAGCTGTTTTTT. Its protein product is CSVEGREGTGELFF.

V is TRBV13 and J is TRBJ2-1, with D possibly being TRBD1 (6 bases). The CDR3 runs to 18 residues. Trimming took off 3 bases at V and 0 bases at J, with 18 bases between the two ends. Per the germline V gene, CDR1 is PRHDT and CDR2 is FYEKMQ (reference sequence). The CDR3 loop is CASSFGNLGTLSYNEQFF. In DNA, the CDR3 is TGTGCCAGCAGCTTTGGCAACCTCGGGACACTCTCCTACAATGAGCAGTTCTTC. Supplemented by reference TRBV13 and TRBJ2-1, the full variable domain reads AAGVIQSPRHLIKEKRETATLKCYPIPRHDTVYWYQQGPGQDPQFLISFYEKMQSDKGSIPDRFSAQQFSDYHSELNMSSLELGDSALYFCASSFGNLGTLSYNEQFFGPGTRLTVL.